The 21 T cell receptor beta chains reported below all come from one sample, sequenced in a study of T cell repertoires and HLA-DP antigens (dated 2018 in TCRdb). The library came from the immunoSEQ multiplex PCR assay. The source is immuneACCESS, and TCRdb retained only in-frame sequences with V and J called. Part of the clones is not carried over; for the studies checked, unresolved V genes explain less than half of this, and the remainder is unexplained. The sample table records roughly 110,000 clones; nearly 95% of these occur just once. Less than 0.35% of the sample is in the top ten clones. No antigen has been assigned to these receptors. Sequences were obtained from CD4+ T cells from PBMCs. Source of these receptors: a young woman in good health and CMV-seronegative.

This chain connects TRBV7-3 to TRBJ2-5; 10 bases map to TRBD2. This CDR3 is built from 14 residues. Trimming removed 4 bases from V and 3 bases from J; junction bases left unmatched: 2. Germline CDR1 reads SGHTA; CDR2 reads FQGTGA. The CDR3: CASSSSGGEETQYF. CDR3 DNA sequence: TGTGCCAGCAGCTCTAGCGGGGGCGAAGAGACCCAGTACTTC. Filled out from reference TRBV7-3 and TRBJ2-5, the complete variable domain reads GAGVSQTPSNKVTEKGKYVELRCDPISGHTALYWYRQSLGQGPEFLIYFQGTGAADDSGLPNDRFFAVRPEGSVSTLKIQRTERGDSAVYLCASSSSGGEETQYFGPGTRLLVL.

This rearrangement joins TRBV15 to TRBJ2-2; 7 bases align to TRBD1. The CDR3 sequence is 19 residues long. V lost 5 bases to trimming and J lost 0 bases; unmatched junction nucleotides: 15. Germline-derived CDR1 and CDR2 are LNHNV and YYDKDF (reference sequence). The CDR3: CATSGPPRDSSSNTGELFF. In nucleotides, the CDR3 is TGTGCCACCAGCGGCCCTCCGAGGGACAGCTCGTCGAACACCGGGGAGCTGTTTTTT.

This rearrangement joins TRBV7-3 to TRBJ1-1, with 10 bases that match TRBD1. This CDR3 has 15 amino acids. In germline, CDR1 is SGHTA, CDR2 FQGTGA. The V gene end was trimmed by 5 bases and the J gene end by 5 bases; junction bases not matched to a gene: 8. Here the CDR3 reads CASSPGTGVTTEAFF. CDR3 DNA sequence: TGTGCCAGCAGCCCGGGGACAGGGGTGACGACTGAAGCTTTCTTT. The variable domain in full, completed from reference TRBV7-3 and TRBJ1-1, reads GAGVSQTPSNKVTEKGKYVELRCDPISGHTALYWYRQSLGQGPEFLIYFQGTGAADDSGLPNDRFFAVRPEGSVSTLKIQRTERGDSAVYLCASSPGTGVTTEAFFGQGTRLTVV.

The J gene is TRBJ2-1, the V gene TRBV6-5, with 7 nucleotides matching TRBD1. CDR3 length: 14 residues. Germline CDR1 reads MNHEY; CDR2 reads SVGAGI. Losses at the gene ends were 6 bases for V and 9 bases for J; bases not matched to a gene: 11. CDR3 protein: CASSSGTALGEQFF. CDR3 DNA: TGTGCCAGCAGCTCCGGGACAGCCCTCGGTGAGCAGTTCTTC.

The V and J genes are TRBV5-1 and TRBJ2-1; TRBD1 or TRBD2 may be the D gene (5 bases each). Trimming took off 1 base at V and 7 bases at J, with 30 bases between the two ends. Germline CDR1 and CDR2: SGHRS and YFSETQ. The CDR3 runs 20 residues. The DNA of the CDR3 is TGCGCCAGCAGCTTGAGGTCAGGAGTGCCGGGGCGGCCCTTTGGGAATGAGCAGTTCTTC. It yields the protein CASSLRSGVPGRPFGNEQFF.

The chain's CDR3 is CASSFAPVVGRSYNEQFF. The CDR3, as DNA: TGTGCCAGCAGCTTCGCCCCAGTGGTCGGGAGGTCCTACAATGAGCAGTTCTTC. The rearrangement uses TRBV7-9 and TRBJ2-1, with 7 bases that match TRBD2. V trimming: 3 bases; J trimming: 1 base; junction bases outside the gene matches: 12. The CDR3 contains 18 residues. Germline V lookup: CDR1 SEHNR, CDR2 FQNEAQ (reference sequence).

This sequence joins TRBV7-2 and TRBJ2-7; D possibly matches TRBD1 or TRBD2 (5 bases each). The CDR3 totals 14 residues. V gave up 1 base and J gave up 2 bases, with 9 bases separating them. Germline assignment: CDR1 SGHTA and CDR2 FQGNSA. The CDR3 is CASSLGVGPYEQYV. In DNA form, the CDR3 reads TGTGCCAGCAGCTTAGGGGTGGGACCCTACGAGCAGTACGTC.

The chain recombines TRBV19 with TRBJ1-2; D is uncertain. Trimming stripped 5 bases from V and 4 bases from J, with 5 bases between. CDR1 and CDR2 from the germline V gene are LNHDA and SQIVND (reference sequence). This CDR3 comprises 11 residues. As DNA, the CDR3 is TGTGCCAGTAGTCCCAGCTATGGCTACACCTTC. Residues: CASSPSYGYTF.

This clone occurred once. Germline and junction disagree at one end, which may indicate a read error. The chain combines TRBV7-7 with TRBJ2-5, with 11 bases aligning to TRBD2. The germline V gene has CDR1 SSHAT and CDR2 FNYEAQ (reference sequence). The CDR3 extends over 17 amino acids. The CDR3 loop reads CASSLSLPSGGQETQYF. DNA for the CDR3: TGTGCTAGCAGCTTGTCGTTGCCTAGCGGGGGGCAAGAGACCCAGTACTTC.

V usage is TRBV5-5 and J usage is TRBJ1-5; 7 nucleotides line up with TRBD1. The V and J ends lost 4 bases and 3 bases, in that order; junction bases with no gene match: 10. The CDR3 spans 16 residues. From germline, CDR1 is SGHKS and CDR2 YYEKEE (reference sequence). The CDR3 coding sequence is TGTGCCAGCAGCAGGCGGGGACAGACTCACAATCAGCCCCAGCATTTT. Encoded protein: CASSRRGQTHNQPQHF.

This chain uses TRBV9 with TRBJ2-1; TRBD2 agrees at 8 bases. This CDR3 has 15 amino acids. CDR1 and CDR2 (germline): SGDLS, YYNGEE. V dropped 4 bases and J dropped 6; count of bases not matched to a gene: 9. CDR3 sequence: CASSPGLVNPNEQFF. As DNA, the CDR3 is TGTGCCAGCAGCCCGGGACTAGTAAACCCCAATGAGCAGTTCTTC.

Concerning this clone itself: One end of the junction does not line up with germline, which may come from a read error. The rearrangement links TRBV5-4 to TRBJ2-1; 9 nucleotides line up with TRBD2. From germline, CDR1 is SGHNT and CDR2 YYREEE (reference sequence). The length of the CDR3 is 14 residues. The CDR3 spells CPVTPRGRANEQFF. The CDR3 nucleotides read TGCCCCGTCACGCCTCGCGGGAGGGCCAATGAGCAGTTCTTC.

The gene calls are TRBV5-4 and TRBJ1-4; D is possibly TRBD1 (5 bases). Trimming took 0 bases from V and 3 from J, leaving 9 bases between them. CDR1 and CDR2 (germline): SGHNT, YYREEE (reference sequence). The CDR3 length is 15 residues. In DNA form, the CDR3 reads TGTGCCAGCAGCTTGGCCGTGGGGGCTAATGAAAAACTGTTTTTT. Its protein product is CASSLAVGANEKLFF.

Here the CDR3 reads CASSQRQALNTEAFF. For the CDR3, the DNA is TGTGCCAGCAGCCAACGACAGGCCTTGAACACTGAAGCTTTCTTT. The rearrangement joins TRBV7-9 to TRBJ1-1, with a weak D call TRBD1 (6 bases). Germline assignment: CDR1 SEHNR and CDR2 FQNEAQ (reference sequence). This CDR3 comprises 15 residues. The ends were cut back, 5 bases at V and 0 bases at J, with 13 bases in the middle.

This chain joins TRBV6-5 and TRBJ1-1; no definite D call. Germline CDR1 is MNHEY and CDR2 is SVGAGI. V was cut by 3 bases and J by 5 bases, with 13 bases left in between. The CDR3 is 14 amino acids. As DNA, the CDR3 is TGTGCCAGCAGTTATCGCAGAGGGAGGACTGAAGCTTTCTTT. Translation: CASSYRRGRTEAFF.

The chain joins TRBV5-6 to TRBJ2-5; 10 bases are shared with TRBD2. V lost 0 bases to trimming and J lost 4 bases; unmatched junction nucleotides: 6. Per germline, CDR1 SGHDT and CDR2 YYEEEE. CDR3 length: 16 amino acids. The CDR3 protein is CASSLEVAGGPETQYF. The CDR3 DNA follows: TGTGCCAGCAGCTTGGAGGTAGCGGGAGGCCCAGAGACCCAGTACTTC.

The J gene is TRBJ2-2, the V gene TRBV5-5; D may be TRBD2 (6 bases). CDR3 length: 18 amino acids. Germline lookup yields CDR1 SGHKS and CDR2 YYEKEE (reference sequence). The ends were cut back, 1 base at V and 4 bases at J, with 20 bases in the middle. CDR3 nucleotide sequence: TGTGCCAGCAGCTTGTTGGGACGGACGACTAGGGGCACCGGGGAGCTGTTTTTT. Translated: CASSLLGRTTRGTGELFF.

The chain employs TRBV7-8 and TRBJ1-1; 8 bases agree with TRBD1. CDR3 size: 16 residues. Germline CDR1 and CDR2: SGHVS and FQNEAQ. Trimming at V came to 2 bases and at J to 1 base, leaving 6 bases not matched to a gene. The CDR3 sequence: CASSLFPGQGNTEAFF. The CDR3 region has the DNA TGTGCCAGCAGCTTATTCCCCGGACAGGGGAACACTGAAGCTTTCTTT.

This chain connects TRBV25-1 to TRBJ1-6; TRBD1 matches 7 bases. Germline CDR1 MGHDK, CDR2 SYGVNS. The CDR3 is 15 residues long. J was trimmed by 7 bases and V by 0 bases; bases with no gene match: 3. The chain's CDR3 is CASSEYTGANSPLHF. CDR3 in DNA: TGTGCCAGCAGTGAATATACAGGGGCGAATTCACCCCTCCACTTT.

The rearrangement uses TRBV7-6 and TRBJ1-4; D is undetermined. V was trimmed by 5 bases and J by 8 bases, leaving 9 bases between them. The CDR3 runs to 12 residues. Looked up from germline, CDR1 is SGHVS and CDR2 is FNYEAQ. The CDR3 loop reads CASSLENEKLFF. For the CDR3, the DNA is TGTGCCAGCAGCCTCGAGAACGAAAAACTGTTTTTT.

The J gene is TRBJ1-1, the V gene TRBV10-3, with TRBD1 matching over 7 bases. CDR1 ENHRY and CDR2 SYGVKD come from the germline V gene. J gave up 11 bases and V 2 bases, and 8 bases lay outside the gene matches. This CDR3 region has 13 residues. In nucleotides, the CDR3 is TGTGCCATCAGTGAGACGACAGGGACTGCGGCTTTCTTT. The encoded protein is CAISETTGTAAFF.